This TCR beta chain was documented in a study of T-cell reconstitution after alpha-beta-depleted transplantation in children. CDR1 MRHNA and CDR2 SNTAGT come from the germline V gene. V was pared by 0 bases and J by 5 bases, with 7 bases of the junction left unmatched. This CDR3 spans 16 amino acids. The TCRbeta library incorporated unique molecular identifiers. Using its own MiXCR run on the PCR reads, TCRdb lists one record per CDR3 protein. This table has 350,000 to 400,000 distinct CDR3 sequences, roughly 21% appearing once. In this sample, this clonotype turned up a few times. The J gene is TRBJ2-1, the V gene TRBV6-4; 7 nucleotides match TRBD1. This receptor was obtained from a human donor who donated a stem cell graft to a child with acute myeloid leukemia. The source was PBMCs from the stem cell graft donor, collected from the stem cell graft. This CDR3 reads CASSDSRKTGNNEQFF. CDR3 nucleotide sequence: TGTGCCAGCAGTGACTCGAGGAAGACAGGGAACAATGAGCAGTTCTTC.